One sample yielded the 23 T cell receptor beta chains listed below, sequenced in a study of shared clonotypes between healthy human individuals (dated by TCRdb to about 2020). Library preparation used the immunoSEQ multiplex PCR assay. Entries here come from immuneACCESS through TCRdb and include only in-frame sequences with V and J called. Some clones fail to appear in such tables; in the studies checked, an unresolved V gene covers under half of the shortfall, and the cause of the remainder is unknown. In all, the sample holds approximately 320,000 clones, and under 80% of those were seen once. About a tenth of the sample comes from the top ten. The specimen sequenced was memory CD4+ T cells sorted from blood. The sample's cell subset or site label, decoded: CD45RA-negative fraction. All receptors come from a man younger than 45 in good health.

This chain uses TRBV25-1 with TRBJ2-1, with 8 nucleotides matching TRBD1. This CDR3 region has 13 residues. The V gene's germline CDR1 is MGHDK and CDR2 SYGVNS. V was pared by 7 bases and J by 5 bases, with 4 bases of the junction left unmatched. For the CDR3, the DNA is TGTGCCAGCATGGAGACAGGGGACAATGAGCAGTTCTTC. This gives the protein CASMETGDNEQFF.

CDR3 DNA: TGCGCCAGCAGCTCATTAGGGACTAGCGAGGGAGATACGCAGTATTTT. This gives the protein CASSSLGTSEGDTQYF. The chain recombines TRBV5-1 with TRBJ2-3; 10 bases fit TRBD2. The V segment lost 3 bases and the J segment 5 bases; nucleotides outside the gene matches: 9. Germline-derived CDR1 and CDR2 are SGHRS and YFSETQ. This CDR3 region has 16 residues.

V usage is TRBV19 and J usage is TRBJ1-5; 7 bases match TRBD1. The CDR3 totals 16 residues. Germline V gene lookup returns CDR1 LNHDA and CDR2 SQIVND (reference sequence). V dropped 5 bases and J dropped 2; count of bases not matched to a gene: 9. The chain's CDR3 is CASSGVRTGGNQPQHF. The CDR3 bases are TGTGCCAGTAGTGGCGTACGGACAGGTGGCAATCAGCCCCAGCATTTT.

The CDR3 here is CASNRQIYNEQFF. CDR3 DNA sequence: TGTGCCAGCAATAGGCAAATCTACAATGAGCAGTTCTTC. The chain has TRBV5-6 and TRBJ2-1, with D unclear. The CDR3 loop spans 13 amino acids. Germline V CDR1 and CDR2: SGHDT, YYEEEE. The ends were cut back, 6 bases at V and 3 bases at J, with 10 bases in the middle.

This chain joins TRBV9 and TRBJ2-1; TRBD2 aligns across 8 bases. The CDR3 is 14 amino acids. Germline V gives CDR1 SGDLS, CDR2 YYNGEE. Germline trimming cut 4 bases from V and 9 bases from J; bases unmatched to any gene: 9. CDR3 bases: TGTGCCAGCAGCATGGGACTAGTCGACGGTGAGCAGTTCTTC. Translating gives CASSMGLVDGEQFF.

V and J are TRBV2 and TRBJ2-7; 8 bases agree with TRBD1. V lost 3 bases, J lost 3 bases, and 7 bases stayed unmatched. Per germline, CDR1 SNHLY and CDR2 FYNNEI. This CDR3 contains 15 residues. In nucleotides, the CDR3 is TGTGCCAGCAGTGATCGGACAGGGAGTTTCTACGAGCAGTACTTC. It codes for CASSDRTGSFYEQYF.

This chain connects TRBV10-2 to TRBJ2-7; D call uncertain. The germline V gene has CDR1 WSHSY and CDR2 SAAADI. Trimming removed 4 bases from V and 5 bases from J, with 6 bases in between. The CDR3 runs 11 residues. For the CDR3, the DNA is TGCGCCAGCAGTGTAGCAAACGAGCAGTACTTC. Its protein product is CASSVANEQYF.

This chain connects TRBV6-4 to TRBJ2-1; TRBD2 aligns across 9 bases. The CDR3 length is 15 residues. V shed 9 bases, J shed 1 base, and the junction held 7 bases outside the gene matches. CDR1 MRHNA and CDR2 SNTAGT come from the germline V gene. The CDR3 nucleotides are TGTGCCAGTACCCAGACTAGCGGTTCCTACAATGAGCAGTTCTTC. Translating it yields CASTQTSGSYNEQFF.

In nucleotides, the CDR3 is TGTGCCAGCAGCGCAGGGGATGGGCGTGAGACCCAGTACTTC. Translating it yields CASSAGDGRETQYF. This chain links TRBV7-9 with TRBJ2-5; TRBD1 might be the D (6 bases). CDR1 and CDR2 from the germline V gene are SEHNR and FQNEAQ (reference sequence). The length of the CDR3 is 14 residues. V was cut by 5 bases and J by 5 bases, with 15 bases left in between.

The V and J genes are TRBV27 and TRBJ2-7; 7 positions match TRBD1. V lost 8 bases to trimming and J lost 4 bases; unmatched junction nucleotides: 11. CDR3 size: 14 residues. CDR1 is MNHEY, CDR2 SMNVEV, per germline (reference sequence). The CDR3 protein is CASSVMTGRYEQYF. The CDR3 DNA reads as TGTGCCAGCTCTGTTATGACAGGGCGGTACGAGCAGTACTTC.

A single count supports this clone. The chain joins TRBV6-5 to TRBJ2-3; D not resolved. In germline, CDR1 is MNHEY, CDR2 SVGAGI. V was pared by 6 bases and J by 5 bases, with 12 bases between. This CDR3 comprises 13 residues. CDR3 protein: CASRLTRKDTQYF. The CDR3 nucleotides read TGTGCCAGCAGGCTAACACGCAAAGATACGCAGTATTTT.

This clone appeared a single time. The chain is built from TRBV2 and TRBJ2-1; D is perhaps TRBD1 or TRBD2 (5 bases each). Germline values: CDR1 SNHLY, CDR2 FYNNEI. V gave up 6 bases and J gave up 3 bases, with 12 bases separating them. The CDR3 runs to 14 residues. CDR3 residues: CASRMGVLYNEQFF. Here the CDR3 DNA reads TGTGCCAGCAGGATGGGGGTTCTCTACAATGAGCAGTTCTTC.

The chain recombines TRBV5-1 with TRBJ2-3; perhaps TRBD1 as D (6 bases). V was clipped by 1 base and J by 0 bases, with 12 bases between them. Germline CDR1 and CDR2: SGHRS and YFSETQ. This CDR3 has 16 amino acids. This chain's CDR3 is CASSLSPGASTDTQYF. The CDR3 DNA reads as TGCGCCAGCAGCTTGTCGCCAGGGGCAAGCACAGATACGCAGTATTTT.

The chain employs TRBV18 and TRBJ1-5, with unresolved D. V dropped 3 bases and J dropped 5 bases, with 5 bases sitting between them. The CDR3 is 12 amino acids. Per the germline V gene, CDR1 is KGHSH and CDR2 is LQKENI. As DNA, the CDR3 is TGTGCCAGCTCACCCACAGATCAGCCCCAGCATTTT. This sequence encodes CASSPTDQPQHF.

This clone was picked up a small number of times. The rearrangement uses TRBV29-1 and TRBJ2-2, with D perhaps assigned TRBD1 or TRBD2 (5 bases each). Germline V gene data show CDR1 as SQVTM and CDR2 as ANQGSEA. The V end was cut by 4 bases, the J end by 5 bases, with 8 bases between. The length of the CDR3 is 12 residues. The CDR3 DNA follows: TGCAGCGTTGCGAGGGGAACCGGGGAGCTGTTTTTT. Residues: CSVARGTGELFF.

The gene calls are TRBV28 and TRBJ2-2; possible D gene TRBD1, 6 bases. The CDR3 is 15 amino acids. Germline V gene sequence: CDR1 MDHEN, CDR2 SYDVKM. V was cut by 5 bases and J by 2 bases, with 12 bases left in between. This chain's CDR3 is CASSIRTANTGELFF. CDR3 nucleotides: TGTGCCAGCAGTATCCGGACAGCCAACACCGGGGAGCTGTTTTTT.

This chain uses TRBV27 with TRBJ2-6; TRBD2 aligns across 7 bases. The trim removed 5 bases at V and 0 bases at J, leaving 13 bases unmatched. CDR3 length equals 19 residues. Germline lookup yields CDR1 MNHEY and CDR2 SMNVEV (reference sequence). CDR3: CASSMAGLAVFSGANVLTF. DNA for the CDR3: TGTGCCAGCAGTATGGCGGGGCTAGCGGTCTTCTCTGGGGCCAACGTCCTGACTTTC.

CDR3 loop: CASSSVTGELFF. In DNA form, the CDR3 reads TGTGCCAGCAGCTCAGTGACCGGGGAGCTGTTTTTT. The chain is built from TRBV7-2 and TRBJ2-2; D gene uncertain. Deletions cut 4 bases from V and 5 bases from J, with 5 bases between. Germline values: CDR1 SGHTA, CDR2 FQGNSA. The length of the CDR3 is 12 residues.

J is TRBJ1-2 and V is TRBV6-1; unclear D gene. The CDR3 contains 12 residues. Germline-derived CDR1 and CDR2 are MNHNS and SASEGT. Trimming removed 2 bases from V and 3 bases from J, with 4 bases in between. The CDR3 nucleotides are TGTGCCAGCAGTGAACAGGACTATGGCTACACCTTC. It is translated as CASSEQDYGYTF.

DNA for the CDR3: TGCGCCAGCAGCCTGGGACCGGATGTCGGGGAGCTGTTTTTT. Its translation is CASSLGPDVGELFF. This sequence joins TRBV5-1 and TRBJ2-2; D tentatively fits TRBD1 or TRBD2 (5 bases each). Germline CDR1 and CDR2: SGHRS and YFSETQ. There are 14 residues in the CDR3. Trimming left V 4 bases short and J 7 bases short, with 14 bases between.

This chain joins TRBV28 and TRBJ1-1; D unresolved. This CDR3 is 13 amino acids long. Trimming pared 7 bases from V and 1 base from J, leaving 10 bases between. The germline V gene has CDR1 MDHEN and CDR2 SYDVKM. CDR3: CASIENRNTEAFF. The CDR3, as DNA: TGTGCCAGCATTGAGAACAGGAACACTGAAGCTTTCTTT.

The V call is TRBV7-7, the J call TRBJ1-3; 9 bases line up with TRBD1. Germline V gene sequence: CDR1 SSHAT, CDR2 FNYEAQ (reference sequence). This CDR3 region has 15 residues. The CDR3 loop is CARGQGTLTGNTIYF. The CDR3 DNA follows: TGTGCTAGGGGACAGGGAACTTTAACTGGAAACACCATATATTTT.

As to this clone: The identical CDR3 is also encoded by other nucleotide sequences in the sample. This chain connects TRBV11-3 to TRBJ2-5, with 11 bases matching TRBD2. The CDR3 is 16 residues long. The trim removed 4 bases at V and 2 bases at J, leaving 6 bases unmatched. Germline V CDR1 and CDR2: SGHNT, YENEEA. CDR3 bases: TGTGCCAGCAGCTCTAGACTAGCGGGAACACAAGAGACCCAGTACTTC. This codes for CASSSRLAGTQETQYF.